This T cell receptor beta chain comes out of a study of shared clonotypes between healthy human individuals. Concerning this clone itself: Its matching antigen is unknown.

A deep-level run was used for the assay. The repertoire was sequenced with immunoSEQ multiplex PCR; TCRdb's copy has only in-frame clones and lacks some. Here the sample spans around 550,000 clones, approximately 95% being singletons. Only CD45RO-negative cells positively selected for CCR7 counted as naive CD8 cells, so terminally differentiated effector memory CD45RA+ cells were excluded. CDR3 size: 13 residues. V lost 2 bases and J lost 10, with 13 bases in between. Germline CDR1 reads SGHDT; CDR2 reads YYEEEE. General study results and limits: Researchers found naive subsets generally carried larger estimated richness than memory subsets. The study found 4.5% to 6% of naive CD4 clonotypes shared across a few donors.

Specimen: naive CD8+ T cells sorted from blood. The source of this sequence is a woman in her twenties or thirties in good health. This sequence joins TRBV5-6 and TRBJ2-1; D tentatively fits TRBD1 or TRBD2 (5 bases each). The CDR3 spells CASSFGWGNEQFF. The CDR3 DNA sequence: TGTGCCAGCAGCTTTGGGTGGGGGAACGAGCAGTTCTTC.